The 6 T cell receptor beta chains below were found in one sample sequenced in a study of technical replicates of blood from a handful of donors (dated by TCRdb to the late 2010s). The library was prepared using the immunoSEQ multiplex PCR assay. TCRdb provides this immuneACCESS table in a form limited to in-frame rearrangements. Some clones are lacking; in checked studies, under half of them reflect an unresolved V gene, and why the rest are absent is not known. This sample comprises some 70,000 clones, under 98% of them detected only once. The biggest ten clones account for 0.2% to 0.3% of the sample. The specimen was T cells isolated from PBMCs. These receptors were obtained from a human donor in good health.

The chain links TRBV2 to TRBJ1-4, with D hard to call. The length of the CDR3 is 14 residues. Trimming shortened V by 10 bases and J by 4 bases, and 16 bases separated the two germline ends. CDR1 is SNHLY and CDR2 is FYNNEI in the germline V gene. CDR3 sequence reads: CATKEERYNEKLFF. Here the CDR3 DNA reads TGTGCCACCAAAGAGGAACGGTATAATGAAAAACTGTTTTTT.

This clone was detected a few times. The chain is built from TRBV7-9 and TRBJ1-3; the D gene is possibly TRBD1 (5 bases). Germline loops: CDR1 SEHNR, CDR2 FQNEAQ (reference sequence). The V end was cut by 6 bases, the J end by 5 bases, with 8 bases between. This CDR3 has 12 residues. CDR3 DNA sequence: TGTGCCAGCAGGGGGCGAAGAAACACCATATATTTT. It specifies CASRGRRNTIYF.

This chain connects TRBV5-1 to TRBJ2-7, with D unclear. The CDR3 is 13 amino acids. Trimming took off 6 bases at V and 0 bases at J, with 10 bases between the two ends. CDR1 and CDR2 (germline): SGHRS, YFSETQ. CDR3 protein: CASTWPGSYEQYF. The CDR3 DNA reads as TGCGCCAGCACGTGGCCAGGCTCCTACGAGCAGTACTTC.

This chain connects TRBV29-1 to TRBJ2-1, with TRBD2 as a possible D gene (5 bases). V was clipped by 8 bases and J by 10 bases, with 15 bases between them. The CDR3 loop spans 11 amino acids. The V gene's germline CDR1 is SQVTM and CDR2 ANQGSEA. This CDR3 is CSPRVVQEQFF. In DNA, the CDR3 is TGCAGCCCGAGGGTTGTACAGGAGCAGTTCTTC.

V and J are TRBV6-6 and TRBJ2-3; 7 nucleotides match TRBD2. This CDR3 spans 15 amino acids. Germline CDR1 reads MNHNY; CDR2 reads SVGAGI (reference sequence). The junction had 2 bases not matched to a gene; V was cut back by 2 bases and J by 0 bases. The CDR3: CASSYRAGSTDTQYF. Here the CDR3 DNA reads TGTGCCAGCAGTTACCGAGCGGGAAGCACAGATACGCAGTATTTT.

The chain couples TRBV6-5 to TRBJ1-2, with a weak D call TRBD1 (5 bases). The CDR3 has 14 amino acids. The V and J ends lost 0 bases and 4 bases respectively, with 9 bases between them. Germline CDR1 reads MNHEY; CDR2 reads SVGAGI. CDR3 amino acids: CASSYSTVSYGYTF. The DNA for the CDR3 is TGTGCCAGCAGTTACTCGACAGTCTCCTATGGCTACACCTTC.